This T cell receptor beta chain was obtained from a study of T cells in localized non-small cell lung cancer. Germline loops: CDR1 SGHVS, CDR2 FQNEAQ. The V and J ends lost 5 bases and 8 bases, in that order; junction bases with no gene match: 18. The CDR3 has 16 residues. As to this clone: Its target is unknown.

Profiling relied on immunoSEQ multiplex PCR, and the TCRdb table lists in-frame clones only, not all of them. The data hold about 43,000 clones, with 90% to 95% observed a single time. Study observations and caveats: In adjacent lung, a median roughly 60 of the top 100 tumor clones were found. It was uninvolved adjacent lung that showed the highest T cell clonality, exceeding tumor.

Sequencing used PBMCs, obtained before any cancer treatment. This chain uses TRBV7-8 with TRBJ2-7; 7 bases are a match to TRBD2. This TCR was recovered from a woman aged 40-75 years with stage II lung adenocarcinoma. In DNA form, the CDR3 reads TGTGCCAGCAGCGTCAGCGGGGCGATTGACAGTACCAAGCAGTACTTC. Translation: CASSVSGAIDSTKQYF.